This TCR beta chain appears in the sequencing data of a study of blood T cells in healthy people across ages. Whole-study findings and limits: Long-lived donors had more naive CD4+ cells and higher diversity than aged donors.

Germline V gene lookup returns CDR1 MGHRA and CDR2 YSYEKL. Trimming left V 3 bases short and J 8 bases short, with 16 bases between. The CDR3 contains 14 residues. It was with a sample-barcoded 5' primer and a J-beta primer mix that a second PCR of about 7 to 12 cycles was run. Each cDNA molecule was tagged by a template-switch adaptor that had 12 random nucleotides. MiXCR, run by TCRdb on the 5' RACE reads, gives a single entry per CDR3 protein. The sample lists roughly 1,300,000 distinct CDR3 sequences, roughly 59% seen once, with over 5% in the top ten. Details on this clonotype: The antigen remains unidentified.

The sequenced sample consisted of blood. This TCR was sampled from a man aged 18 to 29 in good health. The rearrangement links TRBV4-1 to TRBJ1-2; no reliable D call. The CDR3 region is CASSQAERTGGYTF. The CDR3 DNA follows: TGCGCCAGCAGCCAGGCAGAAAGAACGGGGGGCTACACCTTC.